This TCR beta chain was captured by sequencing in a study of CD8 T cells in ankylosing spondylitis. Study-wide results and limits: Seemingly characteristic of ankylosing spondylitis blood was a TCR beta motif consisting of about 8 highly homologous variants. CD8+ disease-linked clones were present at relatively low frequencies in blood. Several of the motif variants were reported before in synovial fluid and blood from reactive arthritis.

The TCR beta libraries were generated through quantitative 5'-RACE incorporating molecular barcodes. TCRdb analysed the 5' RACE reads with MiXCR anew, one entry per CDR3 protein. Of approximately 300,000 distinct CDR3 sequences listed, roughly 8% are singletons. This clonotype was seen only a few times. Its antigen is not known. J lost 7 bases, V lost 6 bases, and 7 bases had no gene match. This CDR3 comprises 14 residues. Sequencing input: blood, either unsorted or a sorted T cell fraction (not recorded which). The receptor comes from a male donor with ankylosing spondylitis. The chain is built from TRBV12-3 or TRBV12-4 and TRBJ1-5; 9 positions agree with TRBD1. The CDR3 reads CASSWTGVRQPQHF. The CDR3 DNA sequence: TGTGCCAGCAGCTGGACAGGGGTTCGGCAGCCCCAGCATTTT.